This T cell receptor beta chain was documented in a study of somatic mutations in cytotoxic T cells in rheumatoid arthritis. The wider study: Patients gave 30 ml EDTA peripheral blood immediately after diagnosis, prior to starting treatment. Whole-study findings and limits: Measurement of CD8+ T-cell clonality revealed no significant difference between rheumatoid arthritis patients and age-matched healthy controls. TRBV07's slight underrepresentation, observed in rheumatoid arthritis patients, lacked adjustment for multiple comparisons.

As for this clone: The antigen remains undetermined.

Assay: immunoSEQ multiplex PCR; the TCRdb copy retains only in-frame clones and omits some. The sample lists about 9,600 clones, around four fifths occurring once. Germline V lookup: CDR1 LGHNA, CDR2 YNFKEQ. The CDR3 is 14 amino acids. V was pared by 5 bases and J by 2 bases, with 12 bases between. The sample taken for sequencing was CD8+ T cells sorted from blood. This sequence was found in an adult with rheumatoid arthritis. The chain combines TRBV4-2 with TRBJ1-1, with D uncertain. The CDR3 region is CASSKHRDNTEAFF. CDR3 in DNA: TGTGCCAGCAGCAAACACCGGGATAACACTGAAGCTTTCTTT.